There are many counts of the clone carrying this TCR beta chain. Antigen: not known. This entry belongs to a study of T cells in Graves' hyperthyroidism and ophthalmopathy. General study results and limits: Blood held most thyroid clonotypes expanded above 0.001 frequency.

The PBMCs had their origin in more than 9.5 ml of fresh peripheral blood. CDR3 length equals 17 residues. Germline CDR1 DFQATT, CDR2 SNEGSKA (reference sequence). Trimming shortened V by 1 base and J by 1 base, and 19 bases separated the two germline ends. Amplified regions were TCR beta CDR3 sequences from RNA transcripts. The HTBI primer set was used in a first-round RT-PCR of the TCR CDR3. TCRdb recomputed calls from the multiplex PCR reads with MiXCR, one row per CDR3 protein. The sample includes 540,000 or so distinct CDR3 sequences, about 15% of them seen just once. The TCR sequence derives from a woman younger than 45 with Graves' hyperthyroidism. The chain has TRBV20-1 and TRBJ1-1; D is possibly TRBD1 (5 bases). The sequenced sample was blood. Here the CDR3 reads CSARGGSGRAPNTEAFF. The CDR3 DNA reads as TGCAGTGCTAGAGGGGGGAGCGGAAGAGCTCCGAACACTGAAGCTTTCTTT.